The subject of this entry is one T cell receptor (beta chain). This CDR3 spans 13 amino acids. V gave up 4 bases and J gave up 4 bases, with 10 bases separating them. CDR1 and CDR2 from the germline V gene are MNHNS and SASEGT. The data belong to a study of shared clonotypes between healthy human individuals. Sequenced by immunoSEQ multiplex PCR; TCRdb stores in-frame clones only, minus some. The profile shows 330,000 or so clones, approximately 79% of them singletons. The donors were adults (healthy and HIV-negative) with no recent acute infections or vaccinations. The sequencing input was memory CD4+ T cells sorted from blood. Specified subset: CD45RA-negative fraction. The V and J genes are TRBV6-1 and TRBJ1-1; D is possibly TRBD1 (6 bases). This receptor was taken from a man under 40 in good health. The CDR3 here is CASSVTGITEAFF. Here the CDR3 DNA reads TGTGCCAGCAGTGTAACAGGGATCACTGAAGCTTTCTTT.